This record covers a single TCR beta chain. Its antigen remains unknown. The primer mix had 60 Vbeta and 13 Jbeta primers. Clones were sequenced by immunoSEQ multiplex PCR, and TCRdb holds only the in-frame ones, with some missing. The top ten hold over 1% of the sample, which has some 190,000 clones, roughly 9.5% seen once. This sample is part of a study of cytomegalovirus exposure and HLA in healthy donors. Study overall: Roughly 180 million T cells yielded around 120 million unique TCR beta sequences in earlier analysis. Study results and limitations: As immune exposure information, only CMV serostatus was available.

This CDR3 comprises 14 residues. Germline V lookup: CDR1 MNHEY, CDR2 SMNVEV (reference sequence). With 4 bases removed from V and 4 bases from J, the gap between germline ends came to 11 bases. This clonotype was obtained from a woman aged 25-40 years in good health and CMV-seropositive. Input material: PBMCs. The rearrangement links TRBV27 to TRBJ2-4; no definite D call. The CDR3 here is CASSSTTSKNIQYF. The CDR3 nucleotides are TGTGCCAGCAGTTCTACGACTTCAAAAAACATTCAGTACTTC.